A selection of T cell receptor beta chains follows, all from one sample in a study of blood T cells in healthy people across ages. A single record per CDR3 protein comes from TCRdb applying MiXCR to the 5' RACE reads. The sample includes about 400,000 distinct CDR3 sequences, 50% to 60% of them seen just once. The source material was blood. The origin of the receptors is a man between 60 and 75 years old in good health. Each CDR3 is given with its conserved first and last residue. Each record gives: CDR3 protein, CDR3 DNA, J gene, V gene, clone size, D gene. A D gene is named only where the DNA matches it firmly. Some rows have no size entry. The others give once, few or many, or a class for an expanded clone.

cdr3_aa: CSVVKDRAGGYTF
cdr3_nt: TGCAGCGTTGTGAAGGACAGGGCGGGAGGCTACACCTTC
j_call: TRBJ1-2
v_call: TRBV29-1
clone_size: .
d_call: TRBD1

cdr3_aa: CSARGSGDGSPLHF
cdr3_nt: TGCAGTGCGCGAGGTTCCGGGGATGGTTCACCCCTCCACTTT
j_call: TRBJ1-6
v_call: TRBV20-1
clone_size: .
d_call: .

cdr3_aa: CSARATRGYTF
cdr3_nt: TGCAGTGCTAGAGCGACCCGGGGCTACACCTTC
j_call: TRBJ1-2
v_call: TRBV20-1
clone_size: few
d_call: .

cdr3_aa: CSARALAASTDTQYF
cdr3_nt: TGCAGTGCTAGGGCTCTAGCGGCTAGCACAGATACGCAGTATTTT
j_call: TRBJ2-3
v_call: TRBV20-1
clone_size: .
d_call: TRBD2

cdr3_aa: CASSLRAIEAFF
cdr3_nt: TGTGCCAGCAGCTTAAGGGCGATTGAAGCTTTCTTT
j_call: TRBJ1-1
v_call: TRBV7-9
clone_size: .
d_call: .

cdr3_aa: CSAGSRGGLQETQYF
cdr3_nt: TGCAGTGCCGGATCGAGGGGAGGGCTCCAAGAGACCCAGTACTTC
j_call: TRBJ2-5
v_call: TRBV20-1
clone_size: .
d_call: TRBD2

cdr3_aa: CSAPRLAGAYEQYF
cdr3_nt: TGCAGTGCTCCCAGGCTAGCGGGAGCCTACGAGCAGTACTTC
j_call: TRBJ2-7
v_call: TRBV20-1
clone_size: .
d_call: TRBD2

cdr3_aa: CASSPQGIGGNNEQFF
cdr3_nt: TGCGCCAGCAGCCCACAGGGGATTGGGGGTAACAATGAGCAGTTCTTC
j_call: TRBJ2-1
v_call: TRBV5-1
clone_size: few
d_call: TRBD1

cdr3_aa: CASSGSNQPQHF
cdr3_nt: TGTGCCAGCAGTGGTAGCAATCAGCCCCAGCATTTT
j_call: TRBJ1-5
v_call: TRBV28
clone_size: once
d_call: .

cdr3_aa: CSARPTGTYEQYF
cdr3_nt: TGCAGTGCTAGACCGACAGGGACCTACGAGCAGTACTTC
j_call: TRBJ2-7
v_call: TRBV20-1
clone_size: many
d_call: TRBD1

cdr3_aa: CSGRHFQETQYF
cdr3_nt: TGCAGCGGACGACACTTTCAAGAGACCCAGTACTTC
j_call: TRBJ2-5
v_call: TRBV29-1
clone_size: .
d_call: .

cdr3_aa: CASSPRQLSNQPQHF
cdr3_nt: TGTGCCAGCAGCCCTAGGCAGCTTAGCAATCAGCCCCAGCATTTT
j_call: TRBJ1-5
v_call: TRBV6-2/TRBV6-3
clone_size: .
d_call: .

cdr3_aa: CASSLGLSGGADTQYF
cdr3_nt: TGTGCCAGCAGCCTCGGACTAAGCGGGGGGGCAGATACGCAGTATTTT
j_call: TRBJ2-3
v_call: TRBV9
clone_size: .
d_call: TRBD2

cdr3_aa: CASSPRSPVPTTEQYF
cdr3_nt: TGTGCCAGCAGCCCCAGGTCCCCGGTTCCCACCACCGAGCAGTACTTC
j_call: TRBJ2-7
v_call: TRBV5-5
clone_size: few
d_call: .

cdr3_aa: CASSLALGRRNTIYF
cdr3_nt: TGTGCCAGCAGCTTAGCCCTAGGTAGGAGAAACACCATATATTTT
j_call: TRBJ1-3
v_call: TRBV7-9
clone_size: .
d_call: .

cdr3_aa: CASSLGVGPGETQYF
cdr3_nt: TGTGCCAGCAGCTTAGGGGTCGGCCCCGGGGAGACCCAGTACTTC
j_call: TRBJ2-5
v_call: TRBV7-8
clone_size: .
d_call: .

cdr3_aa: CASRKGTSSGRARPLSYNEQFF
cdr3_nt: TGTGCCAGCAGAAAAGGGACTTCAAGCGGGAGGGCCCGTCCACTCTCCTACAATGAGCAGTTCTTC
j_call: TRBJ2-1
v_call: TRBV21-1
clone_size: few
d_call: .

cdr3_aa: CASSQGIGLPNTDTQYF
cdr3_nt: TGCGCCAGCAGCCAAGGGATCGGACTACCAAACACAGATACGCAGTATTTT
j_call: TRBJ2-3
v_call: TRBV4-3
clone_size: .
d_call: .

cdr3_aa: CASSPIGQSNYGYTF
cdr3_nt: TGTGCCAGCAGCCCTATAGGACAGTCTAACTATGGCTACACCTTC
j_call: TRBJ1-2
v_call: TRBV5-8
clone_size: .
d_call: .

cdr3_aa: CASSLGGVKETQYF
cdr3_nt: TGTGCCAGCAGCTTAGGCGGGGTAAAAGAGACCCAGTACTTC
j_call: TRBJ2-5
v_call: TRBV7-9
clone_size: .
d_call: .